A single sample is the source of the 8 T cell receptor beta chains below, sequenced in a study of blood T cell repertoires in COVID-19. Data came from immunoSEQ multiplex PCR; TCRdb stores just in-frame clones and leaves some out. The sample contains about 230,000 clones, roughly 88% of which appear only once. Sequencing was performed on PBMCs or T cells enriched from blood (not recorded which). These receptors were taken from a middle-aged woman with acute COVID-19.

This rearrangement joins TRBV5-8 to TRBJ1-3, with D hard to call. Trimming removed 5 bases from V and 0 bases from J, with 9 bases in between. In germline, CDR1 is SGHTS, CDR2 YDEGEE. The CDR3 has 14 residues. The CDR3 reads CASRREASGNTIYF. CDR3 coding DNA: TGTGCCAGCAGGAGGGAGGCCTCTGGAAACACCATATATTTT.

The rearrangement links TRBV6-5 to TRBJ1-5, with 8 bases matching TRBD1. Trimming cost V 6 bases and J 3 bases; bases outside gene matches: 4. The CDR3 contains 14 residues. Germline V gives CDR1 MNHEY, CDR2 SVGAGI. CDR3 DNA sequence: TGTGCCAGCAGCCACAGGGGGAACAATCAGCCCCAGCATTTT. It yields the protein CASSHRGNNQPQHF.

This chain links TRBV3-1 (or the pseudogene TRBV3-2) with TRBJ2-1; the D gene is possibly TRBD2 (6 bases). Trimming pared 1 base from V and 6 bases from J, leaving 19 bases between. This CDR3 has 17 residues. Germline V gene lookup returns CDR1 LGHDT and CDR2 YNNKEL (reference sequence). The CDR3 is CASSQGGGAGFVNEQFF. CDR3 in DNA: TGTGCCAGCAGCCAAGGGGGTGGGGCGGGATTTGTCAATGAGCAGTTCTTC.

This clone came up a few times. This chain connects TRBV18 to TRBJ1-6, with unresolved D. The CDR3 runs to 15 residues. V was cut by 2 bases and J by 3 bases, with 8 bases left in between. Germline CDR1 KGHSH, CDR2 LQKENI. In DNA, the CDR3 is TGTGCCAGCTCACCAGAGAAGAACTATAATTCACCCCTCCACTTT. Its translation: CASSPEKNYNSPLHF.

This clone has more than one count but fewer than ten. CDR3 sequence reads: CASSFWTGGGYTF. CDR3 bases: TGCGCCAGCAGCTTCTGGACAGGGGGCGGCTACACCTTC. The rearrangement links TRBV5-1 to TRBJ1-2, with 11 bases matching TRBD1. The CDR3 loop spans 13 amino acids. The germline CDR1 and CDR2 sequences are SGHRS and YFSETQ. V lost 2 bases to trimming and J lost 8 bases; unmatched junction nucleotides: 2. The full variable domain, rest sourced from reference TRBV5-1 and TRBJ1-2, is KAGVTQTPRYLIKTRGQQVTLSCSPISGHRSVSWYQQTPGQGLQFLFEYFSETQRNKGNFPGRFSGRQFSNSRSEMNVSTLELGDSALYLCASSFWTGGGYTFGSGTRLTVV.

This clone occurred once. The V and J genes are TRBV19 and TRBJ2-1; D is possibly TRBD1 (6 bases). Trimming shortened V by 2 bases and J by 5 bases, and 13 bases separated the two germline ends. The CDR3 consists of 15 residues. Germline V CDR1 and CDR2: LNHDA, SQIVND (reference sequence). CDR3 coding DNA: TGTGCCAGTAGTATACTTTCCAGGGGAGACAATGAGCAGTTCTTC. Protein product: CASSILSRGDNEQFF.

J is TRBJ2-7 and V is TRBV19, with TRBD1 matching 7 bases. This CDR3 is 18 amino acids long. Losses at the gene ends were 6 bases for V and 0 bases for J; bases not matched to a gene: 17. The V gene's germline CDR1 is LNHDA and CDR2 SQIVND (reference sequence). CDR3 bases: TGTGCCAGTAGAGGATACGGTCGGGACAGCTCTTTCTCCTACGAGCAGTACGTC. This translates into CASRGYGRDSSFSYEQYV.

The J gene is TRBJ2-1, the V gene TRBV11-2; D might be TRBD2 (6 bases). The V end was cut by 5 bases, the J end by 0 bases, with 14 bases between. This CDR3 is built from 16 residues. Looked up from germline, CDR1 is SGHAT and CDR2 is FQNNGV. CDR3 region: CASSPPGGSSYNEQFF. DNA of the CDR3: TGTGCCAGCAGCCCTCCCGGGGGTAGCTCCTACAATGAGCAGTTCTTC. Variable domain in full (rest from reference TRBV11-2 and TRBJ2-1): EAGVAQSPRYKIIEKRQSVAFWCNPISGHATLYWYQQILGQGPKLLIQFQNNGVVDDSQLPKDRFSAERLKGVDSTLKIQPAKLEDSAVYLCASSPPGGSSYNEQFFGPGTRLTVL.